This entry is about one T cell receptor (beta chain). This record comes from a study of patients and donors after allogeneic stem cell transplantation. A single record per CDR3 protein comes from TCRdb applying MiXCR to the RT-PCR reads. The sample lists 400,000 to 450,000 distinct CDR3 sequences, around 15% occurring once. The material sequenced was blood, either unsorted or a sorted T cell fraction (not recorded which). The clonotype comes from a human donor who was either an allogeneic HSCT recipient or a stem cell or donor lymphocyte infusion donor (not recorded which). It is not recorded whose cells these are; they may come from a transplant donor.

The CDR3 nucleotides are TGTGCCAGCACTCACCTTCGGGGGCTCCTCTTATCCTACGAGCAGTACTTC. It specifies CASTHLRGLLLSYEQYF. The gene calls are TRBV7-6 and TRBJ2-7; the D gene could be TRBD1 or TRBD2 (6 bases each). From germline, CDR1 is SGHVS and CDR2 FNYEAQ. The CDR3 has 17 residues. V was cut by 7 bases and J by 1 base, with 23 bases left in between.